This entry is about one TCR beta chain. This sample was taken from a study of blood T cell repertoires in COVID-19. On the study more broadly: T cells, B-cell-depleted T cells, or PBMCs supplied cDNA or gDNA.

The CDR3 has 16 amino acids. Germline V gives CDR1 SGHAT, CDR2 FQNNGV. V gave up 2 bases and J gave up 3 bases; unmatched junction bases: 7. The table came from immunoSEQ multiplex PCR; TCRdb's copy has only in-frame clones and leaves some out. Of under 100,000 clones in the sample, 75% to 95% were seen once. This TCR was recovered from a man aged 45-65 years with acute or convalescent COVID-19. The rearrangement uses TRBV11-2 and TRBJ2-3, with 8 bases that match TRBD2. What was sequenced was peripheral blood. The CDR3 loop reads CASSLTTASGTDTQYF. The CDR3 coding sequence is TGTGCCAGCAGCTTAACTACGGCTAGCGGGACAGATACGCAGTATTTT.